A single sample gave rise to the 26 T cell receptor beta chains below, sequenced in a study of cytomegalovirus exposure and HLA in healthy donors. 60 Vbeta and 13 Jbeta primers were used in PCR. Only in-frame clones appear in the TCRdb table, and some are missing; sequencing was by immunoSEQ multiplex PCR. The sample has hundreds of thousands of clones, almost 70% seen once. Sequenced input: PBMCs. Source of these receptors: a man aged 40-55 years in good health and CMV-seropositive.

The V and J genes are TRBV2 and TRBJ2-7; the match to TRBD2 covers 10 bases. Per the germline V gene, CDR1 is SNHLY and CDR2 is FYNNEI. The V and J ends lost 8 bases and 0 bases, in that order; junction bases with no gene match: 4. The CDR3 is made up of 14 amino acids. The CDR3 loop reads CASLAGVISYEQYF. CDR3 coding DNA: TGTGCCAGCCTAGCGGGGGTCATCTCCTACGAGCAGTACTTC.

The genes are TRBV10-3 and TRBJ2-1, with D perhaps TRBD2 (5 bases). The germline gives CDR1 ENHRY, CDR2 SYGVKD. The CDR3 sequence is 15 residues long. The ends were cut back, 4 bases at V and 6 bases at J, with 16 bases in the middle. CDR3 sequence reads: CAISARGLSFNEQFF. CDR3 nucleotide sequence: TGTGCCATCAGTGCGAGAGGGCTGAGTTTCAATGAGCAGTTCTTC.

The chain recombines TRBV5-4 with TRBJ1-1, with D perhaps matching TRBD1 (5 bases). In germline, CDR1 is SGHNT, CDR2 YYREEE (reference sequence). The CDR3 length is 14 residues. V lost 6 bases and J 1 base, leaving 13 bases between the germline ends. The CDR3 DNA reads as TGTGCCAGCACCCCAGGAGGGACGAACACTGAAGCTTTCTTT. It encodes CASTPGGTNTEAFF.

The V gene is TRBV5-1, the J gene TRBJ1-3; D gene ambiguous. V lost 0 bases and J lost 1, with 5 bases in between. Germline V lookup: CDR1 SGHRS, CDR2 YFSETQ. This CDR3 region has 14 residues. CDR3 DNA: TGCGCCAGCAGCTTGGGGACTTCTGGAAACACCATATATTTT. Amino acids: CASSLGTSGNTIYF.

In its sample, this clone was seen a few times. CDR3 residues: CATSAHSGKNTEAFF. As DNA, the CDR3 is TGTGCCACCAGCGCCCATTCGGGGAAGAACACTGAAGCTTTCTTT. The rearrangement joins TRBV15 to TRBJ1-1; D ambiguous. Trimming took off 5 bases at V and 1 base at J, with 14 bases between the two ends. Per the germline V gene, CDR1 is LNHNV and CDR2 is YYDKDF (reference sequence). The CDR3 is made up of 15 amino acids.

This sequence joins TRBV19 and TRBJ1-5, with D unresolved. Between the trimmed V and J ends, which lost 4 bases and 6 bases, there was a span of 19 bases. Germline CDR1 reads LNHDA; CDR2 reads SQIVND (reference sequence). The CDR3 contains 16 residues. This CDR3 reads CASSRAGSTVGQPQHF. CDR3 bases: TGTGCCAGTAGTAGGGCAGGCTCTACGGTCGGTCAGCCCCAGCATTTT.

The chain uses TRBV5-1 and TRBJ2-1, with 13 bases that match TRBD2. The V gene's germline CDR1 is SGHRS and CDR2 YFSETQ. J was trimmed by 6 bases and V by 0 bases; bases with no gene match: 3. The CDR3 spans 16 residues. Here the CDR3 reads CASSLEGTSGVNEQFF. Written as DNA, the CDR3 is TGCGCCAGCAGCTTGGAAGGGACTAGCGGGGTCAATGAGCAGTTCTTC.

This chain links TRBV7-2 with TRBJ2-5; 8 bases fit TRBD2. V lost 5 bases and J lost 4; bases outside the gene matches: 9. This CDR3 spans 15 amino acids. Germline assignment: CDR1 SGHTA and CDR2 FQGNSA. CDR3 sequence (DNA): TGTGCCAGCAGCCCGCGGCGGGGGGCGGCAGAGACCCAGTACTTC. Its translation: CASSPRRGAAETQYF.

CDR3 nucleotides: TGTGCCAGCAGTTACTCGCGAGGGTTAGATACGCAGTATTTT. Its translation: CASSYSRGLDTQYF. This chain joins TRBV6-6 and TRBJ2-3; a weak D match, TRBD2 (5 bases). The V end was cut by 0 bases, the J end by 5 bases, with 9 bases between. The germline CDR1 and CDR2 sequences are MNHNY and SVGAGI (reference sequence). The CDR3 spans 14 residues.

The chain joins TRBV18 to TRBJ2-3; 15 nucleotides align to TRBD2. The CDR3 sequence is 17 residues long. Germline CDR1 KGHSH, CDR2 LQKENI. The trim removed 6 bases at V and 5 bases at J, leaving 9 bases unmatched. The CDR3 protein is CASSPGTSGGQGDTQYF. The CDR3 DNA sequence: TGTGCCAGCTCTCCCGGGACTAGCGGGGGGCAAGGAGATACGCAGTATTTT.

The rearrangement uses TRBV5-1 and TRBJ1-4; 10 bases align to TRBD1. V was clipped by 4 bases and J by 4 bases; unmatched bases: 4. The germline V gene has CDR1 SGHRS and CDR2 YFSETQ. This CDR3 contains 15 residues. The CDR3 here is CASSRGQGVNEKLFF. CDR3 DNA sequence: TGCGCCAGCAGCCGTGGACAGGGGGTTAATGAAAAACTGTTTTTT.

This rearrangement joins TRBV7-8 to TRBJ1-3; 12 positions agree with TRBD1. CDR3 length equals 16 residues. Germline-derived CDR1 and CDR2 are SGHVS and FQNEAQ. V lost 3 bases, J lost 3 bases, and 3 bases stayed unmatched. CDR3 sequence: CASSLGQGASGNTIYF. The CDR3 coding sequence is TGTGCCAGCAGCTTGGGACAGGGGGCCAGTGGAAACACCATATATTTT.

The CDR3 sequence is CASSQDHADRGGTDTQYF. The CDR3, as DNA: TGTGCCAGCAGCCAGGACCACGCGGACAGGGGTGGCACAGATACGCAGTATTTT. The chain recombines TRBV4-2 with TRBJ2-3; 9 bases agree with TRBD1. There are 18 residues in the CDR3. Germline V lookup: CDR1 LGHNA, CDR2 YNFKEQ. The junction had 11 bases not matched to a gene; V was cut back by 3 bases and J by 1 base.

Here the CDR3 DNA reads TGCGCCAGCAGTCCCGTGACAGGGGGCCACAATGAGCAGTTCTTC. Translating it yields CASSPVTGGHNEQFF. V usage is TRBV5-1 and J usage is TRBJ2-1; 10 bases align to TRBD1. Germline V CDR1 and CDR2: SGHRS, YFSETQ. The J segment lost 5 bases and the V segment lost 5 bases, leaving 7 bases of the junction unmatched. CDR3 length: 15 amino acids. Using reference TRBV5-1 and TRBJ2-1 for the parts outside the CDR3, the full variable domain is KAGVTQTPRYLIKTRGQQVTLSCSPISGHRSVSWYQQTPGQGLQFLFEYFSETQRNKGNFPGRFSGRQFSNSRSEMNVSTLELGDSALYLCASSPVTGGHNEQFFGPGTRLTVL.

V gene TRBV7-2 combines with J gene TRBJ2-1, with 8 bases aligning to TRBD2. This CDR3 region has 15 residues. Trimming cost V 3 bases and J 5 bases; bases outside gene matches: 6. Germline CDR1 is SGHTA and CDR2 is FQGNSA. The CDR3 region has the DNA TGTGCCAGCAGCTTGTACGTTAGCGGGAACAATGAGCAGTTCTTC. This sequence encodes CASSLYVSGNNEQFF.

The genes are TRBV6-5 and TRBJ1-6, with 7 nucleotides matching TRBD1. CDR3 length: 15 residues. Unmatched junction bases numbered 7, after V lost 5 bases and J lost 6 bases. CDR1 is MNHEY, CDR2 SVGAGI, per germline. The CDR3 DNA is TGTGCCAGCAGTCCGCTGACAGGGACTAATTCACCCCTCCACTTT. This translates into CASSPLTGTNSPLHF.

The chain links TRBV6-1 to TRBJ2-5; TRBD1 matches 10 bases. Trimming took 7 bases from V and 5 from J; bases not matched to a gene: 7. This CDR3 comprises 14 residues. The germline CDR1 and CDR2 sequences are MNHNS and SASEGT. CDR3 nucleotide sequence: TGTGCCAGCACGGGACAGGGGTTAGGGGAGACCCAGTACTTC. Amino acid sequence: CASTGQGLGETQYF.

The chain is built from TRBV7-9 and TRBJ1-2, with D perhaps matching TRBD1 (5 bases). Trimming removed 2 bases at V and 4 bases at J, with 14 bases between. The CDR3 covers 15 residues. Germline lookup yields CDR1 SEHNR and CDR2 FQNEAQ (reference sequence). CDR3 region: CASSLLAGLGYGYTF. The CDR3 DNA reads TGTGCCAGCAGCTTACTTGCAGGGTTGGGCTATGGCTACACCTTC.

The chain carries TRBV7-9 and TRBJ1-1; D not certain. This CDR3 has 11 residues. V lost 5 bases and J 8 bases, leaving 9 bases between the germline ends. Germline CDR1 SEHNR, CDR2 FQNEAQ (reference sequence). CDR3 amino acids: CASSAQREAFF. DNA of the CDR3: TGTGCCAGCAGCGCCCAGCGGGAAGCTTTCTTT.

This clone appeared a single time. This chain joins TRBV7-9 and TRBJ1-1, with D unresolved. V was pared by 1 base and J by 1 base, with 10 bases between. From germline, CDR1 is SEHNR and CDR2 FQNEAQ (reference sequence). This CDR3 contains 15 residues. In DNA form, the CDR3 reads TGTGCCAGCAGCTTAGTCCGGGCGGGGAACACTGAAGCTTTCTTT. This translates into CASSLVRAGNTEAFF.

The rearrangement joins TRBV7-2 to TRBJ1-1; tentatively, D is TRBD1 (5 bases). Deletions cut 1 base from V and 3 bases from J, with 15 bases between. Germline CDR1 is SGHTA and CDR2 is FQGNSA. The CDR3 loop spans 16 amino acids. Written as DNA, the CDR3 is TGTGCCAGCAGCTTAGGGTTGGGCAGGGCCGACACTGAAGCTTTCTTT. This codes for CASSLGLGRADTEAFF. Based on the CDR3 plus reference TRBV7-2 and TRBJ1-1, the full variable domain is GAGVSQSPSNKVTEKGKDVELRCDPISGHTALYWYRQSLGQGLEFLIYFQGNSAPDKSGLPSDRFSAERTGGSVSTLTIQRTQQEDSAVYLCASSLGLGRADTEAFFGQGTRLTVV.

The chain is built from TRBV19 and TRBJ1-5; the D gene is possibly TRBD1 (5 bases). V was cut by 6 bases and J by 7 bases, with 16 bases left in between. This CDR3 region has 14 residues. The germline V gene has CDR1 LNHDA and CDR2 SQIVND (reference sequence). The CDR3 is CASSETALGQPQHF. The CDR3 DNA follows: TGTGCCAGTAGCGAGACAGCCCTTGGACAGCCCCAGCATTTT.

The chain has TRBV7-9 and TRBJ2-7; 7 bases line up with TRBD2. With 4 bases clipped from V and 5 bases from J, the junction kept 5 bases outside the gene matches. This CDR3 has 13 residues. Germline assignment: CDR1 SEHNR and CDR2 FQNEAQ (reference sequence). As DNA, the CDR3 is TGTGCCAGCAGCTGGGGGGGGGTCGACGAGCAGTACTTC. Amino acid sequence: CASSWGGVDEQYF. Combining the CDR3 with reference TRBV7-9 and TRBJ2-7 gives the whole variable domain DTGVSQNPRHKITKRGQNVTFRCDPISEHNRLYWYRQTLGQGPEFLTYFQNEAQLEKSRLLSDRFSAERPKGSFSTLEIQRTEQGDSAMYLCASSWGGVDEQYFGPGTRLTVT.

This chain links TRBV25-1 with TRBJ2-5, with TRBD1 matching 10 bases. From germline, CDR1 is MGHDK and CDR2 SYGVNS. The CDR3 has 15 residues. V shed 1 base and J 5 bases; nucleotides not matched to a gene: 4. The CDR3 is CASSELTTGGETQYF. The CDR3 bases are TGTGCCAGCAGTGAATTAACGACAGGGGGCGAGACCCAGTACTTC.

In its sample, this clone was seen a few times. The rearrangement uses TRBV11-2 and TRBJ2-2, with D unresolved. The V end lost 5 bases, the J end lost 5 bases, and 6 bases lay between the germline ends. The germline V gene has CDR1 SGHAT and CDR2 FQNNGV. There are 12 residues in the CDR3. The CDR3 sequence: CASSPGTGELFF. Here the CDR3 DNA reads TGTGCCAGCAGCCCCGGGACCGGGGAGCTGTTTTTT.

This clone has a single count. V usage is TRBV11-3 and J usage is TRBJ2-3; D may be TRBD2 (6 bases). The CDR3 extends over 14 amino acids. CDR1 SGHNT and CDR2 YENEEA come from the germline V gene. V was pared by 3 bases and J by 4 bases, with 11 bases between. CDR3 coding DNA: TGTGCCAGCAGCTTGGAGGGGTATTCAGATACGCAGTATTTT. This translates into CASSLEGYSDTQYF.